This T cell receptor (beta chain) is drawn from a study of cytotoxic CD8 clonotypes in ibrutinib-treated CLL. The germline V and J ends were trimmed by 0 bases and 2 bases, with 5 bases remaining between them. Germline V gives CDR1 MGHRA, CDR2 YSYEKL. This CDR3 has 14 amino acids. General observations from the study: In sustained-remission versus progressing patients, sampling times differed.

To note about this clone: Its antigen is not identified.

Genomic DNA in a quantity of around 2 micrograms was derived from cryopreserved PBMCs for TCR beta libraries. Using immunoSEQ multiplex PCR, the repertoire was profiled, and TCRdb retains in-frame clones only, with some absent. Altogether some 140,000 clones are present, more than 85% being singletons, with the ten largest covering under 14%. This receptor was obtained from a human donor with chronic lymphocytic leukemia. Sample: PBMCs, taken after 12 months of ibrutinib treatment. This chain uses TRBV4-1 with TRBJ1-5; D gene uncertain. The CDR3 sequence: CASSQETGNQPQHF. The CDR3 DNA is TGCGCCAGCAGCCAAGAAACAGGCAATCAGCCCCAGCATTTT.